One and the same sample provided the 22 T cell receptor beta chains below, sequenced in a study of siplizumab effects on memory and regulatory T cells. The data were produced by immunoSEQ multiplex PCR, yet TCRdb's version contains in-frame clones alone and is incomplete. Of 87,000 or so clones listed, 80% to 90% are singletons. Input material: CD4+ T cells sorted from blood. All receptors derive from a human donor in good health.

This clone has a single count. The chain employs TRBV27 and TRBJ2-7; 9 bases map to TRBD2. This CDR3 comprises 15 residues. The ends lost 0 bases at V and 4 bases at J; junction bases unmatched: 4. The V gene's germline CDR1 is MNHEY and CDR2 SMNVEV (reference sequence). The CDR3 coding sequence is TGTGCCAGCAGTTTATCGGGGACTAGCAGTTACGAGCAGTACTTC. The encoded protein is CASSLSGTSSYEQYF.

Comments on this clone: At one of its ends the junction is not consistent with the germline gene, which may arise from a read error. The chain recombines TRBV7-2 with TRBJ1-1; 7 nucleotides align to TRBD1. The CDR3 loop spans 14 amino acids. Germline assignment: CDR1 SGHTA and CDR2 FQGNSA. The chain's CDR3 is CASSPTGMNTEAFF. The CDR3 DNA reads TGTGCCAGCAGCCCGACAGGGATGAATACTGAAGCTTTCTTT. Full variable domain (remainder filled in from reference TRBV7-2 and TRBJ1-1): GAGVSQSPSNKVTEKGKDVELRCDPISGHTALYWYRQSLGQGLEFLIYFQGNSAPDKSGLPSDRFSAERTGGSVSTLTIQRTQQEDSAVYLCASSPTGMNTEAFFGQGTRLTVV.

The chain uses TRBV7-9 and TRBJ2-5; D uncertain. The CDR3 runs 14 residues. The V end lost 5 bases, the J end lost 4 bases, and 14 bases lay between the germline ends. The germline gives CDR1 SEHNR, CDR2 FQNEAQ (reference sequence). For the CDR3, the DNA is TGTGCCAGCAGCCCATTAGCAGGAGCAGAGACCCAGTACTTC. Protein sequence: CASSPLAGAETQYF.

This chain links TRBV5-1 with TRBJ2-7, with 9 bases fitting TRBD2. CDR3 size: 15 residues. Trimming removed 3 bases from V and 3 bases from J; junction bases left unmatched: 7. Germline CDR1 and CDR2: SGHRS and YFSETQ. The CDR3 sequence: CASSWNSGSGYEQYF. The CDR3 region has the DNA TGCGCCAGCAGCTGGAATAGCGGGAGTGGCTACGAGCAGTACTTC.

This clone has only one observation. The chain employs TRBV7-6 and TRBJ2-4; the D call may be TRBD1 or TRBD2 (6 bases each). With 5 bases removed from V and 5 bases from J, the gap between germline ends came to 19 bases. The CDR3 covers 16 residues. Per germline, CDR1 SGHVS and CDR2 FNYEAQ. The DNA for the CDR3 is TGTGCCAGCAGCCAGGGGCCGGGGGACGTTGAAAACATTCAGTACTTC. The encoded protein is CASSQGPGDVENIQYF.

This clone was found a few times. The rearrangement joins TRBV11-2 to TRBJ2-7, with 9 bases identical to TRBD1. The length of the CDR3 is 15 residues. CDR1 SGHAT and CDR2 FQNNGV come from the germline V gene. The V gene end was trimmed by 5 bases and the J gene end by 9 bases; junction bases not matched to a gene: 14. CDR3 DNA: TGTGCCAGCAGCCAGGACAGGGGACGATTAAGTGGGCAGTACTTC. Amino acids: CASSQDRGRLSGQYF.

J is TRBJ2-2 and V is TRBV9; 8 bases match TRBD2. The CDR3 sequence is 15 residues long. The germline gives CDR1 SGDLS, CDR2 YYNGEE. V shed 4 bases and J 4 bases; nucleotides not matched to a gene: 6. Written as DNA, the CDR3 is TGTGCCAGCAGCACGGGAGGGCCCAGCACCGGGGAGCTGTTTTTT. It is translated as CASSTGGPSTGELFF.

Concerning this clone itself: The sample has other DNA sequences that encode this CDR3 too. V usage is TRBV7-9 and J usage is TRBJ1-2; the D gene is possibly TRBD1 (5 bases). CDR3 length equals 14 residues. The germline V and J ends were trimmed by 1 base and 4 bases, with 10 bases remaining between them. CDR1 and CDR2 from the germline V gene are SEHNR and FQNEAQ (reference sequence). The CDR3 DNA is TGTGCCAGCAGCTTAGAGCAGGGAAGCTATGGCTACACCTTC. Protein: CASSLEQGSYGYTF.

The V call is TRBV18, the J call TRBJ2-3; D may be TRBD2 (5 bases). This CDR3 has 15 amino acids. Trimming cost V 4 bases and J 2 bases, with 13 bases left between them. CDR1 KGHSH and CDR2 LQKENI come from the germline V gene. The CDR3 DNA sequence: TGTGCCAGCTCACGGTACCGGGATGACACAGATACGCAGTATTTT. Encoded protein: CASSRYRDDTDTQYF. Drawing the rest from reference TRBV18 and TRBJ2-3, the complete variable domain is NAGVMQNPRHLVRRRGQEARLRCSPMKGHSHVYWYRQLPEEGLKFMVYLQKENIIDESGMPKERFSAEFPKEGPSILRIQQVVRGDSAAYFCASSRYRDDTDTQYFGPGTRLTVL.

The rearrangement links TRBV4-3 to TRBJ2-1; 7 nucleotides match TRBD1. V lost 5 bases and J lost 0; bases outside the gene matches: 4. The CDR3 consists of 15 residues. CDR1 and CDR2 from the germline V gene are LGHNA and YSLEER. CDR3: CASSVQGSSYNEQFF. The CDR3 region has the DNA TGCGCCAGCAGCGTACAGGGGAGCTCCTACAATGAGCAGTTCTTC.

V is TRBV18 and J is TRBJ1-3, with D tentatively TRBD1 (6 bases). The V end was cut by 5 bases, the J end by 4 bases, with 18 bases between. The length of the CDR3 is 16 residues. Germline V CDR1 and CDR2: KGHSH, LQKENI. The CDR3 sequence: CASSSTLIGTGNTIYF. The CDR3, as DNA: TGTGCCAGCTCATCCACGCTGATCGGGACAGGAAACACCATATATTTT.

The chain employs TRBV12-5 and TRBJ2-2, with D possibly being TRBD2 (6 bases). The germline V gene has CDR1 LGHNT and CDR2 FRNRAP. This CDR3 has 14 residues. V gave up 3 bases and J gave up 5 bases, with 10 bases separating them. CDR3 DNA: TGTGCTAGTGGTTTTTACGGGGGAACCGGGGAGCTGTTTTTT. Translated, it gives CASGFYGGTGELFF.

Concerning this clone: The sample holds other DNA sequences that translate to the same CDR3. The J gene is TRBJ1-5, the V gene TRBV19; TRBD1 matches 8 bases. Trimming took 6 bases from V and 7 from J; bases not matched to a gene: 14. Germline V gene sequence: CDR1 LNHDA, CDR2 SQIVND (reference sequence). CDR3 size: 16 residues. The CDR3 region is CASRRQGLRSTQPQHF. The CDR3 DNA reads as TGTGCCAGTAGGAGACAGGGGCTTCGGTCGACGCAGCCCCAGCATTTT.

The rearrangement uses TRBV5-1 and TRBJ2-1; TRBD2 aligns across 8 bases. Unmatched junction bases numbered 6, after V lost 4 bases and J lost 3 bases. The CDR3 has 15 amino acids. CDR1 and CDR2 from the germline V gene are SGHRS and YFSETQ. CDR3 amino acids: CASSRGLGSYNEQFF. Here the CDR3 DNA reads TGCGCCAGCAGCCGGGGACTAGGAAGCTACAATGAGCAGTTCTTC.

The DNA of the CDR3 is TGTGCCAGCAGCCGAGCGGGGTCCGCCGGTCAGCCCCAGCATTTT. Its protein is CASSRAGSAGQPQHF. V usage is TRBV7-2 and J usage is TRBJ1-5; no clear D gene. The germline CDR1 and CDR2 sequences are SGHTA and FQGNSA. V was trimmed by 5 bases and J by 6 bases, leaving 17 bases between them. This CDR3 contains 15 residues.

The chain links TRBV11-1 to TRBJ2-7; 10 nucleotides line up with TRBD2. Germline CDR1 and CDR2: SGHAT and FQDESV (reference sequence). Trimming at V came to 5 bases and at J to 4 bases, leaving 8 bases not matched to a gene. CDR3 length: 15 residues. CDR3: CASSTEAGGLYEQYF. In DNA form, the CDR3 reads TGTGCCAGCAGCACTGAAGCGGGAGGGCTATACGAGCAGTACTTC.

This sequence joins TRBV7-9 and TRBJ2-1; TRBD2 matches at 11 bases. This CDR3 comprises 15 residues. The germline V gene encodes CDR1 SEHNR and CDR2 FQNEAQ (reference sequence). J gave up 9 bases and V 1 base, and 5 bases lay outside the gene matches. CDR3 residues: CASSLELAGAGEQFF. For the CDR3, the DNA is TGTGCCAGCAGCTTAGAACTAGCGGGAGCAGGTGAGCAGTTCTTC.

The chain couples TRBV19 to TRBJ2-1; 10 bases fit TRBD2. Losses at the gene ends were 4 bases for V and 12 bases for J; bases not matched to a gene: 21. The CDR3 contains 18 residues. Germline CDR1 is LNHDA and CDR2 is SQIVND (reference sequence). CDR3: CASSKGELAGNKDGLQFF. CDR3 in DNA: TGTGCCAGTAGTAAGGGGGAACTAGCGGGAAATAAGGATGGGCTGCAGTTCTTC.

There are a few counts of this clone. The chain links TRBV9 to TRBJ2-5; D is undetermined. Germline V lookup: CDR1 SGDLS, CDR2 YYNGEE. V was pared by 7 bases and J by 2 bases, with 6 bases between. The CDR3 consists of 11 residues. The CDR3 DNA is TGTGCCAGCGCCCGACAAGAGACCCAGTACTTC. Translation gives CASARQETQYF.

This chain connects TRBV5-1 to TRBJ2-2; 9 nucleotides match TRBD2. Germline V lookup: CDR1 SGHRS, CDR2 YFSETQ. CDR3 length: 15 residues. Trimming removed 1 base from V and 7 bases from J; junction bases left unmatched: 5. CDR3 coding DNA: TGCGCCAGCAGCTTGTTAGCGGGAGCTGGCGGGGAGCTGTTTTTT. Its translation: CASSLLAGAGGELFF.

This CDR3 reads CASSGTSTDTQYF. The CDR3 DNA follows: TGTGCCAGCAGCGGTACTAGCACAGATACGCAGTATTTT. The chain recombines TRBV7-6 with TRBJ2-3; D call uncertain. CDR1 is SGHVS, CDR2 FNYEAQ, per germline. V was shortened by 5 bases and J by 0 bases, with 6 bases between the two germline ends. CDR3 length: 13 amino acids.

The CDR3 sequence is CASSPGTGGLPRYGYTF. The CDR3 region has the DNA TGTGCCAGCAGCCCTGGGACAGGGGGCTTGCCGCGCTATGGCTACACCTTC. The chain joins TRBV7-9 to TRBJ1-2, with 12 positions matching TRBD1. The trim removed 5 bases at V and 4 bases at J, leaving 11 bases unmatched. The CDR3 is 17 residues long. Germline CDR1 is SEHNR and CDR2 is FQNEAQ (reference sequence).